This T cell receptor (beta chain) appears in the sequencing data of a study of blood T cell repertoires in COVID-19. Looking at the study overall: From the United States, Italy and Spain came samples of acute and convalescent COVID-19. PBMCs, B-cell-depleted T cells, or T cells provided the cDNA or gDNA that made up the material.

Authors' processing steps: Estimation of nucleated cell counts relied on the amplification of reference gene primers. The table came from immunoSEQ multiplex PCR; TCRdb's copy has only in-frame clones and leaves some out. V, J and clone size were drawn from that table, and D and trimming were deduced from the DNA. The table lists more than 85,000 clones, about 88% of them singletons. Germline CDR1 and CDR2: MNHEY and SVGAGI. The CDR3 covers 15 residues. Trimming at V came to 2 bases and at J to 5 bases, leaving 5 bases not matched to a gene. The TCR sequence derives from a woman older than 75 with acute or convalescent COVID-19. The chain carries TRBV6-5 and TRBJ1-4, with TRBD1 identical over 7 bases. The sample consisted of peripheral blood. CDR3 in DNA: TGTGCCAGCAGTTACCGGGACAGCTCGAATGAAAAACTGTTTTTT. This translates into CASSYRDSSNEKLFF.